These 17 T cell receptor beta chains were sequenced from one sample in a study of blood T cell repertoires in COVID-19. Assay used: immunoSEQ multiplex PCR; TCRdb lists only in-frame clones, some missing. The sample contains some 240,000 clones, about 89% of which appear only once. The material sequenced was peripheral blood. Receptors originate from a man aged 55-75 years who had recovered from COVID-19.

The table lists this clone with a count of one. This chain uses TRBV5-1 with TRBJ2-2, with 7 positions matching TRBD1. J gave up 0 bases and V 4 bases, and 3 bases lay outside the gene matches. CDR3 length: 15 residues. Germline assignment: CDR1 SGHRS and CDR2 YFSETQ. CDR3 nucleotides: TGCGCCAGCAGCCCAGGGACAGCGAACACCGGGGAGCTGTTTTTT. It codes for CASSPGTANTGELFF.

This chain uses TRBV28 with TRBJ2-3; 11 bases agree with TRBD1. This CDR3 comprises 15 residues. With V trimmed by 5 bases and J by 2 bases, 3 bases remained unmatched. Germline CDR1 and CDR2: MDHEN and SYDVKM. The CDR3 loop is CASSRDRGFTDTQYF. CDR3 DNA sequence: TGTGCCAGCAGTCGGGACAGGGGGTTCACAGATACGCAGTATTTT.

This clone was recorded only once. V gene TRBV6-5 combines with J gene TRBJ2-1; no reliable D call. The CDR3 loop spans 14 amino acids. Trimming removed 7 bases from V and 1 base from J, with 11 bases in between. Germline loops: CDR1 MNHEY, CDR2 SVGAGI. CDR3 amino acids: CASTRLPSYNEQFF. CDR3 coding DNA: TGTGCCAGCACCCGACTGCCTTCCTACAATGAGCAGTTCTTC.

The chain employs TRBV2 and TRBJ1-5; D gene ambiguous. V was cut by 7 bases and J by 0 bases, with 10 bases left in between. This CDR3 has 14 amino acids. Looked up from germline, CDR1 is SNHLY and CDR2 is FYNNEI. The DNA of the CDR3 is TGTGCCAGCACCGCGGAGGGTAGCAATCAGCCCCAGCATTTT. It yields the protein CASTAEGSNQPQHF.

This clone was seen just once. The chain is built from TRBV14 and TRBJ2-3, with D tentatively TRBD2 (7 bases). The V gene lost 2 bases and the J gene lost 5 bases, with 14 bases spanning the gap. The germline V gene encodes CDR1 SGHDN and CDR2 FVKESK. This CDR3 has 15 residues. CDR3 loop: CASSQNTGRGDTQYF. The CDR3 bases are TGTGCCAGCAGCCAAAATACAGGGAGGGGAGATACGCAGTATTTT.

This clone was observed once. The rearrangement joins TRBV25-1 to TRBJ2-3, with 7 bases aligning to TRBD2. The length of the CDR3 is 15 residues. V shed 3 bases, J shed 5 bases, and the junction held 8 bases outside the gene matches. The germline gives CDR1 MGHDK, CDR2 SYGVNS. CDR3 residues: CASSDHLGREDTQYF. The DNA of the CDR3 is TGTGCCAGCAGTGACCACCTTGGGAGGGAAGATACGCAGTATTTT.

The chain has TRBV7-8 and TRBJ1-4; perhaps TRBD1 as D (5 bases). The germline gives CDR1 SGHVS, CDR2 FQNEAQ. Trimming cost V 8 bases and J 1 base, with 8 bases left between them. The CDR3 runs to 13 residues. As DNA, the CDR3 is TGTGCCAGCCGGAGGGGAACTAATGAAAAACTGTTTTTT. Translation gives CASRRGTNEKLFF.

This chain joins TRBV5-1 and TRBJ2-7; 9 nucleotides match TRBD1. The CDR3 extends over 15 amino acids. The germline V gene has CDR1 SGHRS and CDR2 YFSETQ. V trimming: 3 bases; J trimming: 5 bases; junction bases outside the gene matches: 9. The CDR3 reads CASSSPGTGRHEQYF. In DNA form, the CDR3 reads TGCGCCAGCAGCTCTCCCGGGACAGGGCGGCACGAGCAGTACTTC.

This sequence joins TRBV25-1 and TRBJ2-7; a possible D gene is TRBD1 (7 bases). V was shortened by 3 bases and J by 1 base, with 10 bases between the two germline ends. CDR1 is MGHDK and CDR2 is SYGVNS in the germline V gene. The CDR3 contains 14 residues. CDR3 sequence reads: CASSETGRSYEQYF. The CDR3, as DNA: TGTGCCAGCAGTGAGACAGGGAGGTCCTACGAGCAGTACTTC.

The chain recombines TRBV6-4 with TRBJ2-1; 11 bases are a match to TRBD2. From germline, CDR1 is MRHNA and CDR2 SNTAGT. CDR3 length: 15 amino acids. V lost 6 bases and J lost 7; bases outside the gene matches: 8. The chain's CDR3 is CASSTLAGGSNEQFF. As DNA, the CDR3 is TGTGCCAGCAGCACCCTAGCGGGAGGATCGAATGAGCAGTTCTTC.

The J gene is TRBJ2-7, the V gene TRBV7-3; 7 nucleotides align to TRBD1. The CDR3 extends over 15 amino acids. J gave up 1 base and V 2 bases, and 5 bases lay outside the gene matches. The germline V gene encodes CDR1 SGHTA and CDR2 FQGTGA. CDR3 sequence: CASSLGQEFSYEQYF. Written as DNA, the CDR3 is TGTGCCAGCAGCTTAGGACAGGAGTTTTCCTACGAGCAGTACTTC.

The CDR3: CASSISGTGINQPQHF. The CDR3 DNA sequence: TGTGCCAGTAGTATAAGCGGGACAGGGATCAATCAGCCCCAGCATTTT. The chain combines TRBV19 with TRBJ1-5; 9 bases match TRBD1. The CDR3 spans 16 residues. Unmatched junction bases numbered 5, after V lost 2 bases and J lost 3 bases. Germline CDR1 is LNHDA and CDR2 is SQIVND (reference sequence).

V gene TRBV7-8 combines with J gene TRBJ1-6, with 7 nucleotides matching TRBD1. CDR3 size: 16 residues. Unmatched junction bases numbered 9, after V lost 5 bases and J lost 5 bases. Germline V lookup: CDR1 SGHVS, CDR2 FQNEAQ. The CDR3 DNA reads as TGTGCCAGCAGCAGAATAAGCGACAGGGATAATTCACCCCTCCACTTT. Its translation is CASSRISDRDNSPLHF.

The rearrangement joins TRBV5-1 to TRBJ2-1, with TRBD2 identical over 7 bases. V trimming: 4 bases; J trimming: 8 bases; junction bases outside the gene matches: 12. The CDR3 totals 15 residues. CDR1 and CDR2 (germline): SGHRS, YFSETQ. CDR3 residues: CASSARDYVRDEQFF. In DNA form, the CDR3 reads TGCGCCAGCAGCGCGCGGGACTACGTGAGGGATGAGCAGTTCTTC. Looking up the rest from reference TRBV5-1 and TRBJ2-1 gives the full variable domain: KAGVTQTPRYLIKTRGQQVTLSCSPISGHRSVSWYQQTPGQGLQFLFEYFSETQRNKGNFPGRFSGRQFSNSRSEMNVSTLELGDSALYLCASSARDYVRDEQFFGPGTRLTVL.

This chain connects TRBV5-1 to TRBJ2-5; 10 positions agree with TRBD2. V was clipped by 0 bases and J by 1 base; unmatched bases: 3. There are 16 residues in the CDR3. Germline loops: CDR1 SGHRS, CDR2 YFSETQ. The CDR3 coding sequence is TGCGCCAGCAGCTTGGAACTAGCGGGGTCCCAAGAGACCCAGTACTTC. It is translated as CASSLELAGSQETQYF. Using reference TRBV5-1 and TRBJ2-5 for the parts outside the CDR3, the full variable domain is KAGVTQTPRYLIKTRGQQVTLSCSPISGHRSVSWYQQTPGQGLQFLFEYFSETQRNKGNFPGRFSGRQFSNSRSEMNVSTLELGDSALYLCASSLELAGSQETQYFGPGTRLLVL.

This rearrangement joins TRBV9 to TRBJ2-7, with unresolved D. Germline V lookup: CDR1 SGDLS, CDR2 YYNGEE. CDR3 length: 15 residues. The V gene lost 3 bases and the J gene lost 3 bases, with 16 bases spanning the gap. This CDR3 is CASSASAESYYEQYF. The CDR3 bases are TGTGCCAGCAGCGCGTCTGCGGAGAGCTACTACGAGCAGTACTTC.

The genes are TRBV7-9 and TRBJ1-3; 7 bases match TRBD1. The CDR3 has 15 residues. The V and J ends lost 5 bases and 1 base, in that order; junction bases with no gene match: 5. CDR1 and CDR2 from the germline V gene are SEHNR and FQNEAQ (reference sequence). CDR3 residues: CASSLGRGSGNTIYF. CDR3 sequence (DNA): TGTGCCAGCAGCCTCGGCAGGGGGTCTGGAAACACCATATATTTT.